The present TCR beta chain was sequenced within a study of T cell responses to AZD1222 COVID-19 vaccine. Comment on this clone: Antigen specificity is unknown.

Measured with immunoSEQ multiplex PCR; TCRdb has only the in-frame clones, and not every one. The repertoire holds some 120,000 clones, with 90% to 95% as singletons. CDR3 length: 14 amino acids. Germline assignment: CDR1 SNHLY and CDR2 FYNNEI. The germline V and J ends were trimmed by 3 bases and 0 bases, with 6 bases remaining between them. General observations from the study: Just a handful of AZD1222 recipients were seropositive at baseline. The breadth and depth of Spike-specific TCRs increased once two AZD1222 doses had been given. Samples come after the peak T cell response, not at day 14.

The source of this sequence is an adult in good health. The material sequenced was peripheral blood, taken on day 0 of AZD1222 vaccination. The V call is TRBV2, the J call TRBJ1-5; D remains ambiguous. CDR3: CASSENGSNQPQHF. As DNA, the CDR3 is TGTGCCAGCAGTGAGAATGGTAGCAATCAGCCCCAGCATTTT.